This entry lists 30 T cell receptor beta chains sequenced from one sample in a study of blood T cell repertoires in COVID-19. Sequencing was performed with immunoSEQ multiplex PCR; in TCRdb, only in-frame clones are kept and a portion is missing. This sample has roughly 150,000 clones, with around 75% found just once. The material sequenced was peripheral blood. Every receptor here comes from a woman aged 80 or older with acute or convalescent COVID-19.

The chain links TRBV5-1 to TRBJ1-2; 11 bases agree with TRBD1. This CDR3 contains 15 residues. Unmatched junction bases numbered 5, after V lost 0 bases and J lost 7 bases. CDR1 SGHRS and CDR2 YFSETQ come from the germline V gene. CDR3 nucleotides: TGCGCCAGCAGCTTGGCAGGGACAGGGGGATCTGGCTACACCTTC. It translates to CASSLAGTGGSGYTF.

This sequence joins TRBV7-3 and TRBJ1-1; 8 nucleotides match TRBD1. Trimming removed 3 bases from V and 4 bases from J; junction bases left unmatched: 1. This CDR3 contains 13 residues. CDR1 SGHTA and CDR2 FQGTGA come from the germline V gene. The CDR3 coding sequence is TGTGCCAGCAGCTTTGGACAGGGCACTGAAGCTTTCTTT. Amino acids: CASSFGQGTEAFF.

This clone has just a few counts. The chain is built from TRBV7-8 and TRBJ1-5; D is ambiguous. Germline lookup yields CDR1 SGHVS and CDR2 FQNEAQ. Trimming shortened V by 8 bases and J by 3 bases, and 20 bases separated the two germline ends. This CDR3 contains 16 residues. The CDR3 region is CASQTSGIPNNQPQHF. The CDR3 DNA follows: TGTGCCAGCCAAACATCCGGGATCCCTAACAATCAGCCCCAGCATTTT.

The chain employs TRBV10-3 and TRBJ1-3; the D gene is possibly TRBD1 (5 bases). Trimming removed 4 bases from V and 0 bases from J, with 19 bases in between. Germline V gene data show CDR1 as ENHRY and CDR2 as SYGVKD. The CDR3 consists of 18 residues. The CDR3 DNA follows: TGTGCCATCAGTGGGGGATCCGCGGGGGTCGCCTCTGGAAACACCATATATTTT. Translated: CAISGGSAGVASGNTIYF.

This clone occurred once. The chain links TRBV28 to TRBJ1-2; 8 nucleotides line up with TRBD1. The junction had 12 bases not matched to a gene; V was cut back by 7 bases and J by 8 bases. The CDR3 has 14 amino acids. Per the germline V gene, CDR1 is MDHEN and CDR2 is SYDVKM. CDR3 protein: CASTLSDRAEGYTF. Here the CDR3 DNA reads TGTGCCAGCACCCTTTCGGACAGGGCCGAGGGCTACACCTTC.

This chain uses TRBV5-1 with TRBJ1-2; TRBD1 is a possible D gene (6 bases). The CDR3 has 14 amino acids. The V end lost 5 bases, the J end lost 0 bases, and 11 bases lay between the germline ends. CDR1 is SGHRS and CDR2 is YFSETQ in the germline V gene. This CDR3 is CASSPTGPNYGYTF. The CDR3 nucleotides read TGCGCCAGCAGTCCGACAGGCCCTAACTATGGCTACACCTTC.

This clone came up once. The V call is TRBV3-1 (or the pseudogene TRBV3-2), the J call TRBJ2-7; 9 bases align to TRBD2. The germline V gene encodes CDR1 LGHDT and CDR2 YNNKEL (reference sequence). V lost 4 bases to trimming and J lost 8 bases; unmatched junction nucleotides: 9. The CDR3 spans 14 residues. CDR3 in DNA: TGTGCCAGCAGCCTATTTCTAGCGGGAAGTAAGCAGTACTTC. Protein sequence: CASSLFLAGSKQYF.

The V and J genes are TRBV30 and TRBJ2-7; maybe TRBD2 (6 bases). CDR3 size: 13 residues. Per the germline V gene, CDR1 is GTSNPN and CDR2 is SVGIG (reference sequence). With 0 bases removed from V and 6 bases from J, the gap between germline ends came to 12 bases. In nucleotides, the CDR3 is TGTGCCTGGAGTGTTGGGGACTTTTCCGAGCAGTACTTC. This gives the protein CAWSVGDFSEQYF.

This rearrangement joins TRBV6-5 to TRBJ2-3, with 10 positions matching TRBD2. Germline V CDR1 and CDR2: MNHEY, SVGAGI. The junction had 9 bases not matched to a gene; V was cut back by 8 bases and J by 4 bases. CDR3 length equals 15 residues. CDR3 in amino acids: CASALQRGGSDTQYF. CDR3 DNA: TGTGCCAGCGCGCTTCAGCGGGGGGGGTCAGATACGCAGTATTTT.

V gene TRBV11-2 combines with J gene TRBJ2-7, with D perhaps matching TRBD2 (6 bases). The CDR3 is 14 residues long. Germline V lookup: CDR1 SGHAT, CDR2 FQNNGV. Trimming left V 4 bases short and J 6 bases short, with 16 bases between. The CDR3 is CASSSRWGVGEQYF. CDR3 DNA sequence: TGTGCCAGCAGCTCCCGGTGGGGGGTCGGCGAGCAGTACTTC.

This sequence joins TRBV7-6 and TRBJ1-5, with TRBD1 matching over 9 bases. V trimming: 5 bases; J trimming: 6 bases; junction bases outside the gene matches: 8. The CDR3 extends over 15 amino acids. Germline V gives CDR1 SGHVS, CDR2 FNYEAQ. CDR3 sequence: CASSPGVDRGQPQHF. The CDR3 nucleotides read TGTGCCAGCAGCCCAGGGGTGGACAGGGGTCAGCCCCAGCATTTT. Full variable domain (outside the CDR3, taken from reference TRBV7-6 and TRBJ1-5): GAGVSQSPRYKVTKRGQDVALRCDPISGHVSLYWYRQALGQGPEFLTYFNYEAQQDKSGLPNDRFSAERPEGSISTLTIQRTEQRDSAMYRCASSPGVDRGQPQHFGDGTRLSIL.

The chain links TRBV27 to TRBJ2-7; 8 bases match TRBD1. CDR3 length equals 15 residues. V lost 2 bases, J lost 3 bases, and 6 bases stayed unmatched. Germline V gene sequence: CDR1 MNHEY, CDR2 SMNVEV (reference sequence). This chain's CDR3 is CASSLGGTGLYEQYF. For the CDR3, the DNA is TGTGCCAGCAGTTTAGGGGGGACAGGTCTCTACGAGCAGTACTTC.

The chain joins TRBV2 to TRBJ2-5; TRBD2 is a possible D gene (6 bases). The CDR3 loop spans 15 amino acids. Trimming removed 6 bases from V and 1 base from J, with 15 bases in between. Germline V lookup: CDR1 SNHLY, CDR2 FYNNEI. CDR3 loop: CASRNGRGGQETQYF. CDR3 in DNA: TGTGCCAGCAGGAACGGGCGGGGTGGCCAAGAGACCCAGTACTTC.

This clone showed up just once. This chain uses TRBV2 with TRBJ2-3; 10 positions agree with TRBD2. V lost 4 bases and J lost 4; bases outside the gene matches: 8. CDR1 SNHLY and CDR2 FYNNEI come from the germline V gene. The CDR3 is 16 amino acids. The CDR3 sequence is CASSASSGSMADTQYF. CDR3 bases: TGTGCCAGCAGTGCCTCTAGCGGGAGTATGGCAGATACGCAGTATTTT.

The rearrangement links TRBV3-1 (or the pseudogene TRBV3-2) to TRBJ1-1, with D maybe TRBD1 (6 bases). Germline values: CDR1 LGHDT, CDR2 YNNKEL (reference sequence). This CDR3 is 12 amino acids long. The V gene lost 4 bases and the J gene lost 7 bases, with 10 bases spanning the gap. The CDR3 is CASSPGQLEAFF. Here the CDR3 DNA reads TGTGCCAGCAGCCCCGGACAGCTTGAAGCTTTCTTT.

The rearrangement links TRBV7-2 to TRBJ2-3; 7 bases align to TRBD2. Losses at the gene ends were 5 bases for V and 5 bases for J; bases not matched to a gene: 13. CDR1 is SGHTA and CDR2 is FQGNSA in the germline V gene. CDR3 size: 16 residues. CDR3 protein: CASSPVRLAGRDTQYF. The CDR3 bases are TGTGCCAGCAGCCCCGTCCGACTAGCAGGAAGAGATACGCAGTATTTT.

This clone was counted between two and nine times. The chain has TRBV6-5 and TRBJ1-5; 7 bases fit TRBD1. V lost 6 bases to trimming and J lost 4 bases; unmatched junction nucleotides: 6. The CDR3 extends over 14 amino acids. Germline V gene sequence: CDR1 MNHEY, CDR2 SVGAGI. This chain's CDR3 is CASRVTGANQPQHF. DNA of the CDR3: TGTGCCAGCAGGGTTACAGGGGCGAATCAGCCCCAGCATTTT.

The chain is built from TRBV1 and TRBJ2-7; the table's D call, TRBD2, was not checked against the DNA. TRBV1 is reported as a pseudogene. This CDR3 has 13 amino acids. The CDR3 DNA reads TGCACCAGCAGCCTCGGTTCCCCCTACGAGCAGTACTTC. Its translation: CTSSLGSPYEQYF.

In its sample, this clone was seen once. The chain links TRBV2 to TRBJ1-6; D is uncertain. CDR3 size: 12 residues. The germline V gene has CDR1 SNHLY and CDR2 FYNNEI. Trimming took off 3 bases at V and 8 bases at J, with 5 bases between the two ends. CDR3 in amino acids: CASSDIYSPLHF. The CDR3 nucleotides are TGTGCCAGCAGTGACATTTATTCACCCCTCCACTTT.

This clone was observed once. The chain's CDR3 is CASSLVGPGEKLFF. CDR3 DNA: TGTGCCAGCAGCTTGGTGGGGCCTGGGGAAAAACTGTTTTTT. The chain employs TRBV5-6 and TRBJ1-4, with D possibly matching TRBD1 (5 bases). This CDR3 is 14 amino acids long. V gave up 0 bases and J gave up 8 bases, with 11 bases separating them. Germline V lookup: CDR1 SGHDT, CDR2 YYEEEE.

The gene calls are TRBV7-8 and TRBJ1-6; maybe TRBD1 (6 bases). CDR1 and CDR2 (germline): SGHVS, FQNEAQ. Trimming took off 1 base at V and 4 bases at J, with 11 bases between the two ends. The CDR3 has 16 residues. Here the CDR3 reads CASSLGIGGYNSPLHF. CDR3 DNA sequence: TGTGCCAGCAGCTTAGGTATAGGGGGATATAATTCACCCCTCCACTTT.

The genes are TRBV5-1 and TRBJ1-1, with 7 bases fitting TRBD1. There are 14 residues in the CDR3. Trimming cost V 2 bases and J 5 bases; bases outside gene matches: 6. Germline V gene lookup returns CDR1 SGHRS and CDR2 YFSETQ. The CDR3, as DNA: TGCGCCAGCAGCTTTGTCCAGGGGGGAACTGAAGCTTTCTTT. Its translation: CASSFVQGGTEAFF.

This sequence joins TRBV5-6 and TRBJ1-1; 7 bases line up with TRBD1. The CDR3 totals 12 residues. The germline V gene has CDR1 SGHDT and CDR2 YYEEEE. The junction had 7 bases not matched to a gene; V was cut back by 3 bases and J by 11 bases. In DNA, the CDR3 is TGTGCCAGCAGCTCACGAGGGGGCAACGCTTTCTTT. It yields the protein CASSSRGGNAFF.

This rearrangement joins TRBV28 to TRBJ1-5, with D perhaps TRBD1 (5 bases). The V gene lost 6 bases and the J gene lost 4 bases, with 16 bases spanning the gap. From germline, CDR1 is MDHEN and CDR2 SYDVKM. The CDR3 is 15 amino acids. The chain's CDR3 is CASRSTPRGNQPQHF. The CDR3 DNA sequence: TGTGCCAGCAGATCGACACCAAGGGGTAATCAGCCCCAGCATTTT.

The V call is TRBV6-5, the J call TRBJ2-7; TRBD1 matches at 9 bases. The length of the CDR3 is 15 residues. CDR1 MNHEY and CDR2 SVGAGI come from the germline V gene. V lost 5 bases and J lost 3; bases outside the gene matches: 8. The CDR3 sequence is CASSKDRGENYEQYF. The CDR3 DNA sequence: TGTGCCAGCAGTAAGGACAGGGGCGAGAACTACGAGCAGTACTTC.

The CDR3 loop reads CASSLDIYNEQFF. CDR3 nucleotides: TGTGCCAGCAGCCTTGATATCTATAATGAGCAGTTCTTC. This chain links TRBV11-2 with TRBJ2-1, with D uncertain. V was pared by 5 bases and J by 7 bases, with 12 bases between. Looked up from germline, CDR1 is SGHAT and CDR2 is FQNNGV. The CDR3 covers 13 residues.

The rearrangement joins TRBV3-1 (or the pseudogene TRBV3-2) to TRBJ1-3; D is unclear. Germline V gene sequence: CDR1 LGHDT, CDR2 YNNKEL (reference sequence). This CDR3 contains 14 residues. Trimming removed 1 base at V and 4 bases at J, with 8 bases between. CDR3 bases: TGTGCCAGCAGCCAAGTGAACAGCGGAAACACCATATATTTT. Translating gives CASSQVNSGNTIYF.

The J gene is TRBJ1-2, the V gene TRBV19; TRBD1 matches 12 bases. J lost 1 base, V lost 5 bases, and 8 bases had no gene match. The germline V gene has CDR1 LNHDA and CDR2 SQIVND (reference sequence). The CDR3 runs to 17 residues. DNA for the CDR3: TGTGCCAGTAGTCCGGGGACAGGGGGCCTTTATAACTATGGCTACACCTTC. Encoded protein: CASSPGTGGLYNYGYTF.

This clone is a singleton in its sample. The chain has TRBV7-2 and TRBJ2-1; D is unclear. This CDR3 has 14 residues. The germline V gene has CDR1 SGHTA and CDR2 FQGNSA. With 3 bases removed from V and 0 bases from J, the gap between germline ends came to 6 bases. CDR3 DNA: TGTGCCAGCAGCTTCTTCCGCTCCTACAATGAGCAGTTCTTC. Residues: CASSFFRSYNEQFF.

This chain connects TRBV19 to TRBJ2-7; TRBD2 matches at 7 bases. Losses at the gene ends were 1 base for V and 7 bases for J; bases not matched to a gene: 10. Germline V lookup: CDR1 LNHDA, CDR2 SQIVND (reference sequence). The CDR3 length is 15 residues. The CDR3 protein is CASSIAAGPGGEQYF. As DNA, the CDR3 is TGTGCCAGTAGTATAGCAGCGGGACCCGGGGGAGAGCAGTACTTC.